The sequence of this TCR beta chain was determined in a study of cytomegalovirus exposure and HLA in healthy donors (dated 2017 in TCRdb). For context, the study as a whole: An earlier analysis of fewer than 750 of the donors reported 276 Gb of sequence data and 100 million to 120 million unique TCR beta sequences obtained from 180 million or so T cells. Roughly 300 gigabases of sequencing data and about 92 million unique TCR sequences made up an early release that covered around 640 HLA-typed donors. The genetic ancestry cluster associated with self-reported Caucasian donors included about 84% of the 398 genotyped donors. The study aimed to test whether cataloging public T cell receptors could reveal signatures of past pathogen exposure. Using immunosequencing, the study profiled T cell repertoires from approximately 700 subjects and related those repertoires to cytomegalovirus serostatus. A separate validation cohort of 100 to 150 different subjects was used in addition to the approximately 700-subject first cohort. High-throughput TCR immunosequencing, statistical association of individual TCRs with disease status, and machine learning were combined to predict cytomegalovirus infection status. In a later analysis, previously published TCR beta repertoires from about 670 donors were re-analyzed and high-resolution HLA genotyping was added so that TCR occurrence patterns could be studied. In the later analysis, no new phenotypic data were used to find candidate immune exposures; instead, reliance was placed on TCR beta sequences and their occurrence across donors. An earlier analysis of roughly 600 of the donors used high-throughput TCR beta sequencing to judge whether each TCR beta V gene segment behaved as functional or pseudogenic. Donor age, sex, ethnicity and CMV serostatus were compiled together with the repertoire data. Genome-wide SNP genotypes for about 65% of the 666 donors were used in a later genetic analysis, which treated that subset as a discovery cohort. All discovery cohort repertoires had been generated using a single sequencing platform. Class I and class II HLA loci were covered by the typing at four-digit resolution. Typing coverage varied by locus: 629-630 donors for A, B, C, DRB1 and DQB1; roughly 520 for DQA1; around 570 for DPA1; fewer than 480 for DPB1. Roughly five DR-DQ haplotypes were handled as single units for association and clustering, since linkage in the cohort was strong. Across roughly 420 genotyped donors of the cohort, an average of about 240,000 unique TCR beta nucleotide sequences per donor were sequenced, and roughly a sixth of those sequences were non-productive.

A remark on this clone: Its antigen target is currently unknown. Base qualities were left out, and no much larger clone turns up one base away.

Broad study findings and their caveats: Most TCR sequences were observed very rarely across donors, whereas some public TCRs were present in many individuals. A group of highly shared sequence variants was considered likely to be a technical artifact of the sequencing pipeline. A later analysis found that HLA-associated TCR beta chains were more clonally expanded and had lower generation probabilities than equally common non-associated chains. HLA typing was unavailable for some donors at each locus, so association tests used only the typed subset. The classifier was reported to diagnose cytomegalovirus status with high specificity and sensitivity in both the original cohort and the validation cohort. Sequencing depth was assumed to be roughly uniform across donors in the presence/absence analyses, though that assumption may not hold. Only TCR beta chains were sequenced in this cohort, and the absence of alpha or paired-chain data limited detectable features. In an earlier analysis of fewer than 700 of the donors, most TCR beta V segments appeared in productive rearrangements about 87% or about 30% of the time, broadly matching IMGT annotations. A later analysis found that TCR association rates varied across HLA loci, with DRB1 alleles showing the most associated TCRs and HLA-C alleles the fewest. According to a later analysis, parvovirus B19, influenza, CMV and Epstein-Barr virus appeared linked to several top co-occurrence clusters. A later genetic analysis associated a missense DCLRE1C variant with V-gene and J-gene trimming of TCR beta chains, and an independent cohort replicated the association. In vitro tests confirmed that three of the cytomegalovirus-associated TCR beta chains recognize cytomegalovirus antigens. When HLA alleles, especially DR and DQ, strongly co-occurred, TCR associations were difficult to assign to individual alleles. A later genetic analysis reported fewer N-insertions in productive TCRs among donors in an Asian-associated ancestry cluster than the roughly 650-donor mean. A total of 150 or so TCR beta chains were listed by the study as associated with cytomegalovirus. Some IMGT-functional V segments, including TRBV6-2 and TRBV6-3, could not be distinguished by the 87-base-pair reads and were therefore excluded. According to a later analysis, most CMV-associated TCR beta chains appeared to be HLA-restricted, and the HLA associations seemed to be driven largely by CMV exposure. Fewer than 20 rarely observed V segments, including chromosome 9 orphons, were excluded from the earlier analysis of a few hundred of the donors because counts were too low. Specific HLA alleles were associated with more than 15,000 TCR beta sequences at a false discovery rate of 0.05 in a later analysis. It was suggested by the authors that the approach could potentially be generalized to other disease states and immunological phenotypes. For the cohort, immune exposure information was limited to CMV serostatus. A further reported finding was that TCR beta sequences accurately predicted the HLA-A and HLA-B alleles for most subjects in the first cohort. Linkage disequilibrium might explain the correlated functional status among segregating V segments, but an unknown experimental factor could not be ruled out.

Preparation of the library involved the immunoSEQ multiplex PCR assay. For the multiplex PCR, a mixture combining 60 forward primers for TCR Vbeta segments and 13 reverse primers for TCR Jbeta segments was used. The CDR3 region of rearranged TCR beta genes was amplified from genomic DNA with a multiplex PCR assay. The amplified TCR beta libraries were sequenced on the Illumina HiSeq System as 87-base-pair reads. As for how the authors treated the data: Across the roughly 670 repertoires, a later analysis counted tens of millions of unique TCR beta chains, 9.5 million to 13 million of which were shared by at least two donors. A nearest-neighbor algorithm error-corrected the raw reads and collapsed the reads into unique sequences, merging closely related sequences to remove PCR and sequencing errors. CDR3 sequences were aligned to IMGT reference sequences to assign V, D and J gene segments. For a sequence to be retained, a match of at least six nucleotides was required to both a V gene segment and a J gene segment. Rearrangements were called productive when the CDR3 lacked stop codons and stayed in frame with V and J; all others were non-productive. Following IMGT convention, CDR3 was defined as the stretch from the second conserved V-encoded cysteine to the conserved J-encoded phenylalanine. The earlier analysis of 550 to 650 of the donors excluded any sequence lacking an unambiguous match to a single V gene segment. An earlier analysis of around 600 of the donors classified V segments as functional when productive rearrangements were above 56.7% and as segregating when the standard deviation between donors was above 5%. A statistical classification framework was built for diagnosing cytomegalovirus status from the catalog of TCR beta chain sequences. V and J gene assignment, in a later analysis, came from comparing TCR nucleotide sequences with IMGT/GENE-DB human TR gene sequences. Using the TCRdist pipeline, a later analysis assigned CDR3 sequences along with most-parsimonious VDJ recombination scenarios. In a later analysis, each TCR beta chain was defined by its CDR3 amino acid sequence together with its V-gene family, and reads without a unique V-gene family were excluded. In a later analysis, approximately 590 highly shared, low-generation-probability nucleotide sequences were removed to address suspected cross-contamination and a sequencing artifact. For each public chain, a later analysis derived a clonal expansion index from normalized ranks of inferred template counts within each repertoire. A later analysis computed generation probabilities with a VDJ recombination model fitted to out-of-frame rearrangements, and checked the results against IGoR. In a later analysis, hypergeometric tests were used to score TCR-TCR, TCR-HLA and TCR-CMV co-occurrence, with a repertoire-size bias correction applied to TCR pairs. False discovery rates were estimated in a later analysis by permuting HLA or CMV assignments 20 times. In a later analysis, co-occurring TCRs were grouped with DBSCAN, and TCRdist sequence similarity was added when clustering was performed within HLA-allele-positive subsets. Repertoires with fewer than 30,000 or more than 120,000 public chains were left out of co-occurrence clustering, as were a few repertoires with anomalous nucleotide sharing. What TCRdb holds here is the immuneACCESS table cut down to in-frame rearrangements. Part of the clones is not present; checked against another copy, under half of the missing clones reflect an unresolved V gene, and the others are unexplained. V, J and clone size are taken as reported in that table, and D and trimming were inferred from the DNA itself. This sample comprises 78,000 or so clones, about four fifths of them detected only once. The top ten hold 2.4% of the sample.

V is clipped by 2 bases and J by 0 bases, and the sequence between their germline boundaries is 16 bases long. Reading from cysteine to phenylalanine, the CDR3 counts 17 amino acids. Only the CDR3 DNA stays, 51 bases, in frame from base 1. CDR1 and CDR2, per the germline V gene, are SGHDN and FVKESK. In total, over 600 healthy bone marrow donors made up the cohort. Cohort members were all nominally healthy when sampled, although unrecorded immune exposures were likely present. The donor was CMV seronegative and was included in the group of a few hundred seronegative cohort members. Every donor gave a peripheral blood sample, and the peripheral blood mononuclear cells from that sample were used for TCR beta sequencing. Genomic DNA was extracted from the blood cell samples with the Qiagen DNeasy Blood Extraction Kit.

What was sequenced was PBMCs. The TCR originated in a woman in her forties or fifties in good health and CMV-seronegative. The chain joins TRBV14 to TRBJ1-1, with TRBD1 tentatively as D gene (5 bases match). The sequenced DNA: TGTGCCAGCAGCCAATACAGGCAGGCTCCTATGAACACTGAAGCTTTCTTT. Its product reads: CASSQYRQAPMNTEAFF. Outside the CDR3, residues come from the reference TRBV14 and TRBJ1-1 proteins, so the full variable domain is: EAGVTQFPSHSVIEKGQTVTLRCDPISGHDNLYWYRRVMGKEIKFLLHFVKESKQDESGMPNNRFLAERTGGTYSTLKVQPAELEDSGVYFCASSQYRQAPMNTEAFFGQGTRLTVV.